Below, 9 T cell receptor beta chains from the same sample are listed, as sequenced in a study of T cells expressing NK-cell markers. TCRdb re-called the 5' RACE reads and shows each CDR3 protein once, DNA omitted. The specimen's table records roughly 420,000 distinct CDR3 sequences. Material for sequencing was blood T cells: a sorted CD56 or NKG2C T cell subset, CD4+ or CD8+ T cells, or bulk PBMC T cells (not recorded which). These receptors originate from a woman between 18 and 70 years old in good health.

The J gene is TRBJ1-5, the V gene TRBV28; absent DNA, TCRdb's TRBD1 call cannot be checked. The CDR3 covers 16 residues. Per germline, CDR1 MDHEN and CDR2 SYDVKM. The CDR3 reads CASSLFVGQGNQPQHF.

The rearrangement joins TRBV11-2 to TRBJ2-1; with no DNA, the TCRdb D assignment of TRBD2 cannot be verified. The CDR3 sequence is 17 residues long. From germline, CDR1 is SGHAT and CDR2 FQNNGV. The CDR3: CASSLEQGLAGDNEQFF.

The chain carries TRBV10-3 and TRBJ2-1; TCRdb designates TRBD2, a call that cannot be tested without DNA. This CDR3 spans 16 amino acids. Germline V gene sequence: CDR1 ENHRY, CDR2 SYGVKD. CDR3 loop: CAISEGLADSYNEQFF.

The rearrangement uses TRBV6-4 and TRBJ2-1; TCRdb proposes TRBD2, but this gene call is untestable without DNA. This CDR3 region has 16 residues. The germline gives CDR1 MRHNA, CDR2 SNTAGT. The CDR3 spells CASRTGLAGGFNEQFF.

This chain links TRBV12-3 or TRBV12-4 with TRBJ2-7; the D call of TRBD1 rests on TCRdb alone, since no DNA is present to check it. The CDR3 covers 14 residues. CDR3 residues: CASSFGVAVREQYF.

J is TRBJ1-5 and V is TRBV9; the TCRdb call, TRBD1, lacks DNA for checking. Germline V gives CDR1 SGDLS, CDR2 YYNGEE. CDR3 length equals 17 residues. CDR3 in amino acids: CASSVGLGGQGSRPQHF.

This sequence joins TRBV30 and TRBJ1-1; TCRdb selects TRBD1, and the lack of DNA leaves this call unchecked. The CDR3 is 14 amino acids. Germline-derived CDR1 and CDR2 are GTSNPN and SVGIG (reference sequence). CDR3 region: CAWVRTGGNTEAFF.

The rearrangement uses TRBV27 and TRBJ2-1; TCRdb picks TRBD2, but there is no DNA to check that call. Looked up from germline, CDR1 is MNHEY and CDR2 is SMNVEV (reference sequence). There are 14 residues in the CDR3. CDR3 sequence: CASSFEGPPRLEFF.

The V and J genes are TRBV7-2 and TRBJ1-6; TCRdb outputs TRBD1, but without DNA this stays unchecked. CDR1 and CDR2 from the germline V gene are SGHTA and FQGNSA. The CDR3 runs 16 residues. CDR3 amino acids: CASSFNGGRGGSPLHF.